This T cell receptor beta chain came from a study of blood T cell repertoires in COVID-19. The table lists this clone with a few counts. The CDR3 sequence is 17 residues long. Germline V gene data show CDR1 as LNHDA and CDR2 as SQIVND (reference sequence). V lost 0 bases and J lost 4; bases outside the gene matches: 6. Assay used: immunoSEQ multiplex PCR; TCRdb lists only in-frame clones, some missing. The table records nearly 90,000 clones, around 88% of them present only once. Sequenced input: peripheral blood. This chain uses TRBV19 with TRBJ2-2, with 9 bases that match TRBD2. The TCR sequence derives from a man aged 55 to 70 with acute or convalescent COVID-19. CDR3 sequence (DNA): TGTGCCAGTAGTATAGATGCGGGACTAGCAGCCACCGGGGAGCTGTTTTTT. It yields the protein CASSIDAGLAATGELFF.